This is a list of T cell receptor beta chains from one sample in a study of T cell changes during pregnancy in multiple sclerosis. Measured with immunoSEQ multiplex PCR; TCRdb has only the in-frame clones, and not every one. The sample holds around 95,000 clones; over 80% are singletons and the top ten take less than 2%. The source was peripheral blood, collected after pregnancy. These receptors all stem from a female donor with multiple sclerosis, enrolled in a pregnancy study. The CDR3 runs from the conserved cysteine through the conserved F or W. A D gene is named only where the DNA matches it firmly. Some rows have no size entry. The others give once, few or many, or a class for an expanded clone.

v_gene	abundance	d_gene	j_gene	CDR3aa	CDR3nt
TRBV5-8	.	.	TRBJ2-1	CASSFPNEQFF	TGTGCCAGCAGCTTCCCGAATGAGCAGTTCTTC
TRBV5-1	.	.	TRBJ1-6	CASSLDSNNSPLHF	TGCGCCAGCAGCTTGGACAGCAATAATTCACCCCTCCACTTT
TRBV7-6	.	.	TRBJ2-2	CASSGSGSTGELFF	TGTGCCAGCAGCGGATCAGGGTCCACCGGGGAGCTGTTTTTT
TRBV30	.	TRBD1	TRBJ1-1	CAWNPGTVNTEAFF	TGTGCCTGGAACCCCGGGACAGTGAACACTGAAGCTTTCTTT
TRBV7-9	.	TRBD2	TRBJ2-3	CASSPGGTDTQYF	TGTGCCAGCAGCCCGGGAGGGACAGATACGCAGTATTTT
TRBV5-4	.	TRBD2	TRBJ2-1	CASSFSGSWNEQFF	TGTGCCAGCAGCTTTAGCGGGAGTTGGAATGAGCAGTTCTTC
TRBV5-1	.	.	TRBJ2-1	CASSLHRSSYNEQFF	TGCGCCAGCAGCTTGCACAGGAGCTCCTACAATGAGCAGTTCTTC
TRBV29-1	.	.	TRBJ1-3	CSVVLLFSGNTIYF	TGCAGCGTTGTTTTGTTATTCTCTGGAAACACCATATATTTT
TRBV10-3	.	TRBD1	TRBJ1-6	CAISGQGADSPLHF	TGTGCCATCAGCGGACAGGGGGCTGATTCACCCCTCCACTTT
TRBV6-1	.	.	TRBJ2-1	CASAATGSSYNEQFF	TGTGCCAGCGCAGCCACAGGTAGCTCCTACAATGAGCAGTTCTTC
TRBV27	once	.	TRBJ2-1	CASSYNRENEQFF	TGTGCCAGCAGTTATAACAGAGAAAATGAGCAGTTCTTC
TRBV27	.	TRBD1	TRBJ1-5	CASSPPGQRDSNQPQHF	TGTGCCAGCAGTCCCCCGGGACAGCGCGATAGCAATCAGCCCCAGCATTTT
TRBV5-4	.	TRBD2	TRBJ2-7	CASSLTGVAGRGTYEQYF	TGTGCCAGCAGCTTGACGGGGGTAGCGGGACGAGGGACCTACGAGCAGTACTTC
TRBV25-1	once	TRBD1	TRBJ2-1	CASSESGRGPYNEQFF	TGTGCCAGCAGTGAATCCGGCAGGGGGCCATACAATGAGCAGTTCTTC
TRBV19	.	.	TRBJ2-7	CASSMGRSYEQYF	TGTGCCAGTAGTATGGGCAGGTCCTACGAGCAGTACTTC
TRBV27	.	TRBD2	TRBJ2-7	CASSRTSGTGEQYF	TGTGCCAGCAGCAGGACTAGCGGGACTGGGGAGCAGTACTTC
TRBV5-4	.	TRBD2	TRBJ2-1	CASSPRGYSGGGEQFF	TGTGCCAGCAGCCCTCGGGGATATAGCGGGGGAGGTGAGCAGTTCTTC
TRBV7-2	.	.	TRBJ2-5	CASSSAGKYQETQYF	TGTGCCAGCAGCTCGGCAGGAAAGTACCAAGAGACCCAGTACTTC
TRBV10-3	.	.	TRBJ1-3	CAISEGRGINTIYF	TGTGCCATCAGTGAGGGCAGGGGCATAAACACCATATATTTT
TRBV7-9	.	TRBD2	TRBJ2-3	CASSGLAGADTQYF	TGTGCCAGCAGCGGACTAGCGGGAGCAGATACGCAGTATTTT
TRBV30	.	.	TRBJ2-1	CACGGSYNEQFF	TGTGCCTGCGGTGGTTCCTACAATGAGCAGTTCTTC
TRBV5-1	few	.	TRBJ2-7	CASTQTTAGESHEQYF	TGCGCCAGCACACAGACGACGGCCGGGGAATCCCACGAGCAGTACTTC
TRBV30	.	TRBD2	TRBJ2-3	CAWSVLAGYRDTQYF	TGTGCCTGGAGTGTTTTAGCGGGGTACCGCGATACGCAGTATTTT
TRBV15	.	.	TRBJ1-5	CATSREAGLSQPQHF	TGTGCCACCAGCAGAGAGGCAGGGCTTTCTCAGCCCCAGCATTTT
TRBV6-5	.	.	TRBJ2-7	CASSYSSGFSYEQYF	TGTGCCAGCAGTTACTCTAGCGGATTCTCCTACGAGCAGTACTTC
TRBV29-1	.	.	TRBJ2-1	CSGNRPSSYNEQFF	TGCAGCGGTAACAGGCCCAGCTCCTACAATGAGCAGTTCTTC
TRBV18	.	.	TRBJ1-4	CASSRDSNEKLFF	TGTGCCAGCTCACGAGACAGTAATGAAAAACTGTTTTTT
TRBV5-1	.	.	TRBJ1-6	CASSFRDSYNSPLHF	TGCGCCAGCAGCTTCCGCGACAGCTATAATTCACCCCTCCACTTT
TRBV10-3	.	TRBD1	TRBJ1-1	CAISGQGTMNTEAFF	TGTGCCATCAGTGGACAGGGGACAATGAACACTGAAGCTTTCTTT
TRBV2	.	.	TRBJ1-2	CASTEAGVEGYTF	TGTGCCAGCACAGAGGCCGGGGTTGAGGGCTACACCTTC
TRBV29-1	once	TRBD1	TRBJ1-2	CSVRDSNYGYTF	TGCAGCGTCCGGGACAGCAACTATGGCTACACCTTC
TRBV5-5	.	TRBD2	TRBJ2-3	CASSPLAGGSTDTQYF	TGTGCCAGCAGCCCACTAGCGGGGGGGAGCACAGATACGCAGTATTTT
TRBV4-3	.	TRBD2	TRBJ2-5	CASSQDGGGKTQYF	TGCGCCAGCAGCCAAGATGGGGGGGGGAAGACCCAGTACTTC
TRBV28	.	TRBD1	TRBJ1-2	CASPTGYRGNYGYTF	TGTGCCAGCCCCACCGGCTACAGGGGGAACTATGGCTACACCTTC
TRBV5-4	.	TRBD1	TRBJ2-3	CASSLRAGGADTQYF	TGTGCCAGCAGCTTGAGGGCAGGGGGCGCAGATACGCAGTATTTT
TRBV11-3	.	TRBD1	TRBJ1-1	CASSPRQGSTEAFF	TGTGCCAGCAGCCCACGACAGGGGAGCACTGAAGCTTTCTTT
TRBV19	.	.	TRBJ1-2	CATSTPHHYGYTF	TGTGCTACAAGTACACCTCACCACTATGGCTACACCTTC
TRBV4-3	.	.	TRBJ2-3	CASSQEAGTTDTQYF	TGCGCCAGCAGCCAAGAGGCGGGGACCACAGATACGCAGTATTTT
TRBV5-1	.	TRBD2	TRBJ2-1	CASSPGLAGPSNEQFF	TGCGCCAGCAGCCCGGGACTAGCGGGACCGAGCAATGAGCAGTTCTTC
TRBV29-1	.	TRBD2	TRBJ2-2	CGVGLGGTGELFF	TGCGGCGTAGGGTTGGGGGGGACCGGGGAGCTGTTTTTT
TRBV5-8	.	.	TRBJ1-5	CASSLGMGPNQPQHF	TGTGCCAGCAGCTTGGGAATGGGCCCAAATCAGCCCCAGCATTTT
TRBV19	.	.	TRBJ1-6	CASSIAGDRDSPLHF	TGTGCCAGTAGTATTGCCGGGGATCGGGATTCACCCCTCCACTTT
TRBV6-6	.	TRBD1	TRBJ2-1	CATERGQGHYNEQFF	TGTGCCACCGAGAGGGGACAGGGACATTACAATGAGCAGTTCTTC
TRBV6-6	.	.	TRBJ1-5	CASSYSSGNQPQHF	TGTGCCAGCAGTTACTCGTCAGGGAATCAGCCCCAGCATTTT
TRBV7-6	.	.	TRBJ1-5	CASSLGRTQQPQHF	TGTGCCAGCAGCTTAGGTAGGACACAACAGCCCCAGCATTTT
TRBV5-4	.	.	TRBJ1-2	CASSLPQGNYGYTF	TGTGCCAGCAGCTTGCCTCAGGGAAACTATGGCTACACCTTC
TRBV6-6	.	TRBD1	TRBJ2-7	CASFRGQGYEQYF	TGTGCCTCCTTTCGTGGACAGGGCTACGAGCAGTACTTC
TRBV5-6	.	TRBD1	TRBJ1-2	CASGAWDRAYGYTF	TGTGCCAGCGGTGCCTGGGACAGGGCCTATGGCTACACCTTC